This TCR beta chain was documented in a study of blood T cell repertoires in COVID-19 (TCRdb year 2020). Looking at the study overall: Samples from collaborators originated in the United States, Italy and Spain and spanned both the acute and convalescent phases of COVID-19. The material from the prospective study consisted of cDNA or gDNA derived from T cells, B-cell-depleted T cells, or PBMCs. The dataset comprised deeply sampled blood TCRbeta repertoires from subjects exposed to, actively infected with, or recovered from COVID-19. The repertoires were made available in a free public database intended to serve as a resource for research on the immune response to SARS-CoV-2. The samples were drawn from the first 160 participants of the ongoing ImmuneRACE study and from some 1,300 subjects provided by 6 global collaborators. Nearly every sample came with metadata listing a de-identified subject ID, COVID-19 status, age in years and sex. HLA class I and class II types, where available, came from metadata supplied by the sample provider rather than from assay-based typing. The paper as a whole reports these results and caveats: Clinical and demographic metadata were provided uncurated, with the amount varying by source and participant.

Whole blood was collected in K2EDTA tubes by collaborating institutions according to the institutions' own protocols. For TCRbeta analysis, collaborator samples were shipped as frozen whole blood, as isolated PBMCs, or as DNA extracted from either sample type. From cysteine to phenylalanine, the CDR3 is 17 amino acids long. Only CDR3 DNA remains: 51 bases, in frame from the first base. At the junction V is shortened by 5 bases and J by 3 bases, with 20 bases in between. CDR1 and CDR2 were assigned from the germline V gene (reference sequence) as LNHDA and SQIVND. The immunoSEQ Assay, a bias-controlled multiplex PCR, was used to amplify TCRbeta CDR3 regions from genomic DNA. In the paper's pipeline: The number of nucleated cells in each sample was estimated by amplification of reference gene primers within the assay. Sequence reads were collapsed and filtered to measure the absolute abundance of every unique TCRbeta CDR3 rearrangement. For each sample, productive Simpson clonality was calculated as the square root of Simpson's diversity index across productive rearrangements. This immuneACCESS table, as held by TCRdb, lists in-frame sequences with V and J called but not all clones. Of the missing ones, under half trace to an unresolved V gene in checked studies; the others have no known cause. V and J calls and clone size come straight from that table; D and trimming were deduced from the DNA. Recorded for this sample are tens of thousands of clones; about 88% of them occurred a single time. The ten top clones hold 40% to 55% of the sample.

Concerning this clone itself: There is no known antigen for this receptor. Base quality data are lacking; no much larger clone is found one base away.

This TCR derives from a human donor in a cohort sampled during active COVID-19. The sequenced material came from peripheral blood. The rearrangement combines TRBV19 with TRBJ2-4; matching of 6 bases hints at TRBD1 as the D gene. The sequenced DNA: TGTGCCAGTAGTTCCAACAGGGATCGAGCAAGCAAAAACATTCAGTACTTC. Its translation is CASSSNRDRASKNIQYF.